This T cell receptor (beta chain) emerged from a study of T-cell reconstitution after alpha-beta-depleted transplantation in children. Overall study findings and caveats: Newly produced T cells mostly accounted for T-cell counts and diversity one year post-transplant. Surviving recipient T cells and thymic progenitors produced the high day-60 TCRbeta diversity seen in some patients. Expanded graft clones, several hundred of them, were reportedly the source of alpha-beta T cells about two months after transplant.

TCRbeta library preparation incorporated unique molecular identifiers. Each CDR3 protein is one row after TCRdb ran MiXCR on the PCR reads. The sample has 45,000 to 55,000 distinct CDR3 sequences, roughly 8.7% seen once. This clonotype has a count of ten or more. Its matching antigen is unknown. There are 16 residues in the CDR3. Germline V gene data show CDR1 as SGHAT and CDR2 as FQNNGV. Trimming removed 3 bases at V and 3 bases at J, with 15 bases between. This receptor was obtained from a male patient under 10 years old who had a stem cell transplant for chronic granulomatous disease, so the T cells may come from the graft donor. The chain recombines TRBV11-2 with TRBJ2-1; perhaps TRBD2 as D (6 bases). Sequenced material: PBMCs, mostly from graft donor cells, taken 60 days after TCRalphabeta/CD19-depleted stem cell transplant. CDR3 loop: CASSFQRLGDYNEQFF. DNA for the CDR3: TGTGCCAGCAGCTTTCAAAGACTAGGAGACTACAATGAGCAGTTCTTC.